This T cell receptor beta chain was sequenced during a study of T cell changes during pregnancy in multiple sclerosis. Here immunoSEQ multiplex PCR was the method, and the copy in TCRdb shows in-frame clones only, minus some. The table includes about 80,000 clones, under 95% detected once. The sequence derives from a female donor in good health, enrolled as a control in a pregnancy study. The material sequenced was peripheral blood, taken after pregnancy.

In DNA form, the CDR3 reads TGTGCCTGGGCGGCGGGCGGGGTCGGCCAGCCCCAGCATTTT. This sequence encodes CAWAAGGVGQPQHF. The V call is TRBV30, the J call TRBJ1-5; D unresolved. Germline V gene lookup returns CDR1 GTSNPN and CDR2 SVGIG (reference sequence). V was cut by 5 bases and J by 7 bases, with 18 bases left in between. CDR3 length: 14 residues.